This T cell receptor beta chain was identified during a study of blood T cell repertoires in COVID-19. Study background: Samples of COVID-19 (acute and convalescent) were obtained from the United States, Italy and Spain. PBMCs, B-cell-depleted T cells, or T cells provided the cDNA or gDNA that made up the material.

Per the authors' pipeline: How many nucleated cells were present was estimated from reference gene primer amplification. Sequenced by immunoSEQ multiplex PCR; TCRdb stores in-frame clones only, minus some. That table furnishes V, J and clone size, whereas the DNA furnished D and trimming. The sample shows about 180,000 clones, less than 85% of them seen only once. Between the trimmed V and J ends, which lost 1 base and 2 bases, there was a span of 14 bases. CDR3 size: 16 residues. Germline CDR1 and CDR2: SEHNR and FQNEAQ (reference sequence). The sequence came from a woman of 80 years or more with active or convalescent COVID-19. Sequencing was done on a sample of peripheral blood. This sequence joins TRBV7-9 and TRBJ1-1, with D perhaps TRBD1 (6 bases). DNA of the CDR3: TGTGCCAGCAGCTTAGGACCCAGGGGTAATAACACTGAAGCTTTCTTT. Protein: CASSLGPRGNNTEAFF.